This TCR beta chain was identified in a study of chronic HIV infection and antiretroviral therapy. With respect to this clonotype: The germline gene is not matched at one end of the junction; a read error may be the cause.

From germline, CDR1 is GTSNPN and CDR2 SVGIG (reference sequence). The CDR3 contains 18 residues. MiXCR, run by TCRdb on the 5' RACE reads, gives a single entry per CDR3 protein. The sample yields tens of thousands of distinct CDR3 sequences, about 8.1% seen once. Specimen: peripheral blood. This sequence originates from an adult who had HIV and had not received antiretroviral therapy, or was an uninfected healthy control (not recorded which). The chain is built from TRBV30 and TRBJ2-2, with 13 bases aligning to TRBD2. The CDR3, as DNA: TGTGTCTGGAGTGTACGGTGGACTAGCGGGAGATCAGCCGGGGAGCTGTTTTTT. The encoded protein is CVWSVRWTSGRSAGELFF.